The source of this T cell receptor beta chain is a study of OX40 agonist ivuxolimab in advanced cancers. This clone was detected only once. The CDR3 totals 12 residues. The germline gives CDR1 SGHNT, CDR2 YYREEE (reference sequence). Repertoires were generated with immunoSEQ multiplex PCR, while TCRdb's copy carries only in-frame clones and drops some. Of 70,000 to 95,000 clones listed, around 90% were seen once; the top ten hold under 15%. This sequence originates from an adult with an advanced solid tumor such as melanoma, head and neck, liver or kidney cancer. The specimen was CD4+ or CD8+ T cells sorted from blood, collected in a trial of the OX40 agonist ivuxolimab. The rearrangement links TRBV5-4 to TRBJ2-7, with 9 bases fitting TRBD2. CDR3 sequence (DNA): TGTGCCAGCAGCTCCAGACCCGGGACTAGCACGGTC. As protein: CASSSRPGTSTV.